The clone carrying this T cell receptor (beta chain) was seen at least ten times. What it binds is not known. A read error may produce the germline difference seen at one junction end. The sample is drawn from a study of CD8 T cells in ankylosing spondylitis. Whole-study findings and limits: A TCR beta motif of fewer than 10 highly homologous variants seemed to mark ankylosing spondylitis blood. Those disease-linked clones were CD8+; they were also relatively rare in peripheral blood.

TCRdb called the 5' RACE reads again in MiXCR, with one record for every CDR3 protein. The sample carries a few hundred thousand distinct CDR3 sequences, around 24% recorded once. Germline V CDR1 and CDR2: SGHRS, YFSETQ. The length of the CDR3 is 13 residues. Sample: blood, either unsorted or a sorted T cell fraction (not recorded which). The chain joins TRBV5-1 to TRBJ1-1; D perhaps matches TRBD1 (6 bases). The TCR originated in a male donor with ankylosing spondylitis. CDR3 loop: CASSFGGDTEAFF. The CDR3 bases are TGTGCCAGCAGTTTCGGGGGCGACACTGAAGCTTTCTTT.